Included here is one T cell receptor (beta chain) sequence, with context. A read error may account for a junction end that differs from germline. This sample was included in a study of tumor-infiltrating lymphocytes in primary liver carcinoma. TCR beta cDNA was reverse-transcribed from 500 to 550 ng of total RNA. The reaction used a constant-region primer and ProtoScript II reverse transcriptase. Researchers made the TCR beta libraries by running three nested multiplex PCR rounds with slightly modified ARM-PCR. Two initial PCR rounds of around 9 cycles each paired TRBV1-TRBV30 forward primers with a C-beta reverse primer. TCRdb ran MiXCR on the multiplex PCR reads and lists one entry per CDR3 protein. The sample gives under 45,000 distinct CDR3 sequences, 70% to 80% of which show up once; 16% is in the top ten. Germline V gene sequence: CDR1 ENHRY, CDR2 SYGVKD. This CDR3 spans 17 amino acids. Co-extraction yielded RNA and DNA from around 20-30 mg of unsorted bulk tissue.

Sequencing was performed on liver tumor tissue from sampling region 4. As for subset: tumor region T4, right-lateral pole. The genes are TRBV10-3 and TRBJ2-2; 7 bases agree with TRBD1. The source is a man aged 40-49 years with primary liver carcinoma and hepatitis B virus infection. CDR3 residues: CATSKQRTGSNTGELFF. The CDR3 DNA reads TGTGCCACCAGCAAACAAAGGACAGGATCTAACACCGGGGAGCTCTTTTTT.